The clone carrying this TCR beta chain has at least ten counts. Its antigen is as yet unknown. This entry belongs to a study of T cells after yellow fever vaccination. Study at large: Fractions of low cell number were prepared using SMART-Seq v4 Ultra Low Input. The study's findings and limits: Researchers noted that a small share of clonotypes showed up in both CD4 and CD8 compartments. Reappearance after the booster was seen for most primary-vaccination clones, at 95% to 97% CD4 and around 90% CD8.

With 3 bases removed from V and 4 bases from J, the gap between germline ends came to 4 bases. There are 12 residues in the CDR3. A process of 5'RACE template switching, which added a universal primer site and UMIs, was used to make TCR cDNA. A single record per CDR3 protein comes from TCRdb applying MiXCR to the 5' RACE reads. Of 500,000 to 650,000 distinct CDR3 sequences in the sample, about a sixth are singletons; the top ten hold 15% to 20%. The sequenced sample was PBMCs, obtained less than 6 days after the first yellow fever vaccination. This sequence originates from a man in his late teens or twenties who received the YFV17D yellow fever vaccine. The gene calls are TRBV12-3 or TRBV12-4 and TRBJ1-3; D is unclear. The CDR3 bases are TGTGCCAGCAGTTTTGCAGGAAACACCATATATTTT. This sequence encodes CASSFAGNTIYF.